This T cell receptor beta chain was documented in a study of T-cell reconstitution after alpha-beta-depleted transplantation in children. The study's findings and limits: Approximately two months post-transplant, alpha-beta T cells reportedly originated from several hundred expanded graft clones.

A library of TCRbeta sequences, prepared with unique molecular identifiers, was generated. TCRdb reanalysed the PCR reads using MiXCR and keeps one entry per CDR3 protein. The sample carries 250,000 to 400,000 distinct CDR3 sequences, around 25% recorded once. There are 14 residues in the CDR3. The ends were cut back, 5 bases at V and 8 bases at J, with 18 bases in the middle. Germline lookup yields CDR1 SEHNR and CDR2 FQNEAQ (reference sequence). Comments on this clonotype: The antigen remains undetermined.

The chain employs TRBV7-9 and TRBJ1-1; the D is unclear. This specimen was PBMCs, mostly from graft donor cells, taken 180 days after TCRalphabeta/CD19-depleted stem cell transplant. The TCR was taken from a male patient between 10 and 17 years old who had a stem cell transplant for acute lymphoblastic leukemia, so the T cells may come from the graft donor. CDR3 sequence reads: CASSPWLGVGEAFF. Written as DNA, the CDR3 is TGTGCCAGCAGCCCGTGGTTAGGAGTCGGGGAAGCTTTCTTT.